Listed here are 4 T cell receptor beta chains from one sample, sequenced in a study of T-cell reconstitution after alpha-beta-depleted transplantation in children. Construction of the TCRbeta library involved unique molecular identifiers. Each CDR3 protein is one row after TCRdb ran MiXCR on the PCR reads. There are roughly 500,000 distinct CDR3 sequences in the sample; approximately 32% occur only once, and less than 2.5% lies in the top ten. Here the sequenced sample was PBMCs from the stem cell graft donor, taken from the stem cell graft. The receptors come from a human donor who donated a stem cell graft to a child with aplastic anemia.

This clonotype showed up just a few times. The chain recombines TRBV12-3 or TRBV12-4 with TRBJ1-6; D may be TRBD1 (5 bases). This CDR3 region has 14 residues. The V end lost 3 bases, the J end lost 9 bases, and 12 bases lay between the germline ends. CDR3 DNA: TGTGCCAGCAGTTTTCCGCAGGGCACTTCACCCCTCCACTTT. Its translation is CASSFPQGTSPLHF.

This clonotype was observed once. The chain recombines TRBV7-8 with TRBJ2-3; TRBD2 matches 8 bases. The length of the CDR3 is 14 residues. Trimming removed 1 base from V and 6 bases from J; junction bases left unmatched: 3. The germline gives CDR1 SGHVS, CDR2 FQNEAQ. CDR3 protein: CASSLGSSGDTQYF. Here the CDR3 DNA reads TGTGCCAGCAGCTTAGGTTCTAGCGGGGATACGCAGTATTTT.

V usage is TRBV21-1 and J usage is TRBJ1-1; no DNA check was done on the table's D call, TRBD1. TRBV21-1 is reported as a pseudogene. The CDR3 loop spans 15 amino acids. CDR3 residues: CASSIHRTMNTEAFF. The DNA for the CDR3 is TGTGCCAGCAGCATACACAGGACGATGAACACTGAAGCTTTCTTT.

This sequence joins TRBV12-5 and TRBJ2-1; no reliable D call. This CDR3 is 12 amino acids long. The V gene's germline CDR1 is LGHNT and CDR2 FRNRAP. The V gene lost 5 bases and the J gene lost 0 bases, with 2 bases spanning the gap. The CDR3 nucleotides are TGTGCTAGTGGTCCCTCCTACAATGAGCAGTTCTTC. Translating gives CASGPSYNEQFF.